This T cell receptor (beta chain) was profiled in a study of early stage breast cancer tumors. Findings and limits, study-wide: Enriched TCRB sequences shared across patients were mostly commonly generated sequences.

The CDR3 spans 19 residues. Germline-derived CDR1 and CDR2 are SGHRS and YFSETQ. V was shortened by 0 bases and J by 4 bases, with 25 bases between the two germline ends. Assay used: immunoSEQ multiplex PCR; TCRdb lists only in-frame clones, some missing. The table includes fewer than 80,000 clones, 80% detected once. In the case of this clone: Its antigen is unknown.

The chain carries TRBV5-1 and TRBJ2-5, with TRBD2 as a possible D gene (6 bases). The TCR originated in a person in their 40s with breast cancer. The sample taken for sequencing was blood. The chain's CDR3 is CASSLGSAGIGGIGETQYF. The DNA for the CDR3 is TGCGCCAGCAGCTTGGGTTCAGCTGGGATCGGGGGTATCGGAGAGACCCAGTACTTC.